This T cell receptor beta chain was identified in a study of Graves' ophthalmopathy and Graves' hyperthyroidism. The germline gives CDR1 MDHEN, CDR2 SYDVKM. With V trimmed by 6 bases and J by 7 bases, 15 bases remained unmatched. The CDR3 is made up of 16 amino acids. RNA transcripts provided the template for amplifying TCR beta CDR3 regions. The workflow started with a first-round RT-PCR run with HTBI primers and then moved on to a second-round multiplex PCR. Via MiXCR, TCRdb re-called the multiplex PCR reads, giving one row per CDR3 protein. The data show roughly 480,000 distinct CDR3 sequences, around 15% seen once. Study-wide points: Most expanded thyroid clonotypes above 0.001 frequency also appeared in blood.

All donors with ophthalmopathy were recorded as having moderate-to-severe activity, CAS ≥3, NOSPECS ≥4 and a duration under 3 months. Pregnant or lactating patients and those with other autoimmune diseases or uncontrolled infections were excluded. This clonotype was seen repeatedly, ten times or more. Its target is not known. The sequence derives from a woman in her 30s with Graves' ophthalmopathy. The chain joins TRBV28 to TRBJ2-7; 10 bases line up with TRBD2. The sample was blood. CDR3 sequence (DNA): TGTGCCAGCAGCCAAGGTGGACAGCTAGCGGGAGATGAGCAGTACTTC. Protein product: CASSQGGQLAGDEQYF.